Sequencing of this T cell receptor beta chain was carried out in a study of blood T cells in healthy people across ages. Across the whole study: Researchers report that template switching captured about one barcoded beta molecule per two T cells.

The authors ran a second PCR of 7 to 11 cycles using a sample-barcoded 5' primer and a J-beta primer mix. MiXCR was run by TCRdb on the 5' RACE reads, yielding one entry per CDR3 protein. The sample records around 620,000 distinct CDR3 sequences, roughly 29% being singletons. The table lists this clonotype with many counts. Each donor supplied ten milliliters of peripheral blood. Extracted total RNA amounted to at least 6 micrograms for each sample. Looked up from germline, CDR1 is DFQATT and CDR2 is SNEGSKA (reference sequence). Trimming stripped 1 base from V and 5 bases from J, with 5 bases between. This CDR3 is 11 amino acids long.

The gene calls are TRBV20-1 and TRBJ2-5; D ambiguous. Sequenced material: blood. The TCR was taken from a woman between 70 and 85 years old in good health. As DNA, the CDR3 is TGCAGTGCTAGAGCACAGGAGACCCAGTACTTC. This sequence encodes CSARAQETQYF.